This T cell receptor (beta chain) was sequenced during a study of cytomegalovirus exposure and HLA in healthy donors (dated by TCRdb to the late 2010s). The study in broad terms: An earlier analysis of approximately 640 of the donors reported approximately 270 Gb of sequence data and 120 million or so unique TCR beta sequences from about 200 million T cells. In a later analysis, previously published TCR beta repertoires from more than 500 donors were re-analyzed and high-resolution HLA genotyping was added so that TCR occurrence patterns could be studied. Roughly 5 DR-DQ haplotypes were handled as single units for association and clustering, since linkage in the cohort was strong. Donor age, sex, ethnicity and CMV serostatus were compiled alongside the repertoire data. An earlier analysis of several hundred of the donors applied high-throughput TCR beta sequencing to assess whether each TCR beta V gene segment acted as functional or pseudogenic. Typing coverage varied by locus: roughly 629-640 donors for A, B, C, DRB1 and DQB1; approximately 500 for DQA1; approximately 570 for DPA1; approximately 450 for DPB1. A later genetic analysis took genome-wide SNP genotypes for about 55% of the 666 donors and used that subset as a discovery cohort. The T cell repertoires of 700 or so subjects were profiled by immunosequencing and related to cytomegalovirus serostatus. Approximately 330 gigabases of sequencing data and 91 million or so unique TCR sequences made up an early release that covered approximately 650 HLA-typed donors. Of the 398 genotyped donors, about 80% fell in the genetic ancestry cluster associated with self-reported Caucasian donors. HLA typing covered class I and class II loci at four-digit resolution. Every discovery cohort repertoire had been produced on one sequencing platform. In the later analysis, no new phenotypic data were used to find candidate immune exposures; instead, reliance was placed on TCR beta sequences and their occurrence across donors. In addition to the first cohort of roughly 670 subjects, a separate validation cohort of about 120 different subjects was used. Among over 350 genotyped donors of the cohort, an average of about 240,000 unique TCR beta nucleotide sequences were sequenced per donor, around 20% of them non-productive. To predict cytomegalovirus infection status, the study combined high-throughput TCR immunosequencing, statistical association of individual TCRs with disease status, and machine learning. The study was designed to test whether signatures of past pathogen exposure could be identified by cataloging public T cell receptors.

On this clone itself: Its antigen is still unknown. No clone much larger than this one lies a single base away; base qualities are absent.

Beyond this particular receptor, the publication reports: Presence/absence analyses assumed roughly uniform sequencing depth across donors, an assumption that may not hold. The cohort was sequenced for TCR beta chains only, and without alpha or paired-chain data the features that could be detected were limited. CMV serostatus was the only immune exposure information available for the cohort. In a later analysis, TCR association rates were found to vary across HLA loci, with the most associated TCRs seen for DRB1 alleles and the fewest for HLA-C alleles. The authors suggested that the approach could potentially be generalized to other disease states and immunological phenotypes. Correlated functional status among segregating V segments might be attributable to linkage disequilibrium, but an unknown experimental factor could not be ruled out. The classifier was reported to diagnose cytomegalovirus status with high specificity and sensitivity in both the original and validation cohorts. Most CMV-associated TCR beta chains appeared to be HLA-restricted in a later analysis, and the HLA associations seemed to be driven largely by CMV exposure. An earlier analysis of roughly 570 of the donors showed that most TCR beta V segments appeared in productive rearrangements either about 87% or about 30% of the time, which broadly matched IMGT annotations. The earlier analysis of approximately 590 of the donors excluded some 15 rarely observed V segments, including chromosome 9 orphons, because counts were too low. In a later analysis, around 17,000 TCR beta sequences were associated with specific HLA alleles at a false discovery rate of 0.05. A group of highly shared sequence variants was considered likely to be a technical artifact of the sequencing pipeline. A later analysis reported that several top co-occurrence clusters appeared linked to parvovirus B19, influenza, CMV and Epstein-Barr virus. The 87-base-pair reads could not distinguish some IMGT-functional V segments, including TRBV6-2 and TRBV6-3, so those segments were excluded. V-gene and J-gene trimming of TCR beta chains was associated with a missense DCLRE1C variant in a later genetic analysis, and the association was replicated in an independent cohort. Assigning TCR associations to individual alleles was difficult when HLA alleles, especially DR and DQ, strongly co-occurred. In a later genetic analysis, fewer N-insertions in productive TCRs were reported among donors in an Asian-associated ancestry cluster than the roughly 710-donor mean. Across donors, most TCR sequences were observed very rarely, whereas some public TCRs were present in many individuals. A further reported finding was that TCR beta sequences accurately predicted the HLA-A and HLA-B alleles for most subjects in the first cohort. The study gave a list of more than 150 TCR beta chains associated with cytomegalovirus. A few of the identified cytomegalovirus-associated TCR beta chains were confirmed in vitro to be specific for cytomegalovirus antigens. In a later analysis, HLA-associated TCR beta chains were found to be more clonally expanded and to have lower generation probabilities than equally common non-associated chains. HLA typing was unavailable for some donors at each locus, so association tests used only the typed subset.

The cohort comprised some 680 healthy bone marrow donors. All cohort members were sampled while nominally healthy, although unrecorded immune exposures were likely present. The donor was CMV seronegative and was included in the group of 352 seronegative cohort members. A peripheral blood sample was collected from each donor, and TCR beta sequencing was performed on peripheral blood mononuclear cells. Genomic DNA was extracted from the blood cell samples with the Qiagen DNeasy Blood Extraction Kit. V is trimmed back by 2 bases and J by 3 bases, and the junction contains 1 base that no gene match accounts for. Via the germline V gene (reference sequence), CDR1 is SGHNT and CDR2 YYREEE. The CDR3 runs 14 residues from the cysteine to the phenylalanine. Only CDR3 DNA remains: 42 bases, in frame from the first base. Libraries were built with the immunoSEQ multiplex PCR assay. For the multiplex PCR, a mixture combining 60 forward primers for TCR Vbeta segments and 13 reverse primers for TCR Jbeta segments was used. Amplification of the CDR3 region of rearranged TCR beta genes was performed with a multiplex PCR assay on genomic DNA. On the Illumina HiSeq System, the amplified TCR beta libraries were sequenced as 87-base-pair reads. As for the authors' bioinformatics: A later analysis counted approximately 76 million unique TCR beta chains across the 500 to 850 repertoires, and around 9.9 million of these chains were shared by at least two donors. To remove PCR and sequencing errors, raw reads were error-corrected and collapsed into unique sequences using a nearest-neighbor algorithm that merged closely related sequences. V, D and J gene segments were assigned by aligning CDR3 sequences to IMGT reference sequences. For a sequence to be retained, at least a six-nucleotide match to both a V gene segment and a J gene segment was required. Rearrangements were called productive when the CDR3 lacked stop codons and stayed in frame with V and J; all others were non-productive. Following IMGT convention, CDR3 was defined as the stretch from the second conserved V-encoded cysteine up to the conserved J-encoded phenylalanine. The earlier analysis of fewer than 700 of the donors excluded sequences that lacked an unambiguous match to a single V gene segment. In an earlier analysis of 587 of the donors, a V segment was called functional when productive rearrangements were above 56.7%, and segregating when the standard deviation between donors exceeded 5%. To diagnose cytomegalovirus status from the catalog of TCR beta chain sequences, a statistical classification framework was built. A later analysis assigned V and J genes by comparing TCR nucleotide sequences with IMGT/GENE-DB human TR gene sequences. Using the TCRdist pipeline, a later analysis assigned CDR3 sequences along with most-parsimonious VDJ recombination scenarios. In a later analysis, each TCR beta chain was defined by its CDR3 amino acid sequence together with its V-gene family, and reads lacking a unique V-gene family were excluded. A later analysis removed several hundred highly shared, low-generation-probability nucleotide sequences to deal with suspected cross-contamination and a sequencing artifact. In a later analysis, a clonal expansion index for each public chain was calculated from normalized within-repertoire ranks of inferred template counts. In a later analysis, generation probabilities were computed using a VDJ recombination model fitted to out-of-frame rearrangements, and the results were checked against IGoR. A later analysis scored TCR-TCR, TCR-HLA and TCR-CMV co-occurrence with hypergeometric tests, applying a repertoire-size bias correction to TCR pairs. A later analysis estimated false discovery rates by permuting HLA or CMV assignments 20 times. In a later analysis, co-occurring TCRs were grouped using DBSCAN, with TCRdist sequence similarity added in when clustering inside HLA-allele-positive subsets. Co-occurrence clustering excluded repertoires with fewer than 30,000 or more than 120,000 public chains, plus five with anomalous nucleotide sharing. TCRdb took this table from immuneACCESS and kept in-frame rearrangements with V and J called. Such tables lack part of the clones; where checked against another copy, unresolved V genes explain under half of the gap, and the rest is unexplained. V and J calls and clone size are copied from that table; D and trimming were computed from the DNA. The sample contains roughly 150,000 clones, roughly 79% of them found a single time. The top ten clones comprise less than 2% of the sample.

This clonotype was obtained from a woman in her 30s in good health and CMV-seronegative. The chain joins TRBV5-4 to TRBJ2-7; 11 junctional bases match TRBD1. Sequencing was done on a sample of PBMCs. The DNA reads TGTGCCAGCAGCTTCGGGACAGGGGGCTACGAGCAGTACTTC. It encodes CASSFGTGGYEQYF.